Shown below are 27 T cell receptor beta chains from a single sample sequenced in a study of shared clonotypes between healthy human individuals. As defined, naive CD8 cells were CD45RO-negative and positively selected for CCR7, with terminally differentiated effector memory CD45RA+ cells excluded. Only in-frame clones appear in the TCRdb table, and some are missing; sequencing was by immunoSEQ multiplex PCR. The table records 660,000 or so clones, about 96% of them present only once. The sequenced sample was naive CD8+ T cells sorted from blood. The origin of the receptors is a woman younger than 45 in good health.

CDR3 nucleotides: TGTGCCAGTCACACGGGACAGACAAACGAGCAGTACTTC. Translation gives CASHTGQTNEQYF. V and J are TRBV27 and TRBJ2-7; 7 bases are a match to TRBD1. The CDR3 runs 13 residues. The V and J ends lost 9 bases and 5 bases, in that order; junction bases with no gene match: 10. Germline V CDR1 and CDR2: MNHEY, SMNVEV (reference sequence).

The V and J genes are TRBV7-2 and TRBJ2-3, with a weak D call TRBD2 (5 bases). The germline CDR1 and CDR2 sequences are SGHTA and FQGNSA. The CDR3 has 17 amino acids. V lost 6 bases and J 0 bases, leaving 19 bases between the germline ends. The chain's CDR3 is CASRAGVAGYSTDTQYF. CDR3 coding DNA: TGTGCCAGCAGGGCAGGCGTCGCGGGTTATAGCACAGATACGCAGTATTTT.

The chain employs TRBV9 and TRBJ1-2, with TRBD1 as a possible D gene (5 bases). Germline V gene data show CDR1 as SGDLS and CDR2 as YYNGEE. V lost 8 bases and J lost 6, with 20 bases in between. The CDR3 consists of 14 residues. For the CDR3, the DNA is TGTGCCAGTACCGGGACCGGGATGGTTAATGGCTACACCTTC. This gives the protein CASTGTGMVNGYTF.

The chain recombines TRBV28 with TRBJ2-7; 14 bases line up with TRBD2. Germline lookup yields CDR1 MDHEN and CDR2 SYDVKM. The junction had 10 bases not matched to a gene; V was cut back by 4 bases and J by 5 bases. The CDR3 length is 17 residues. DNA of the CDR3: TGTGCCAGCAGTTCGACTAGCGGGAGGGTTTTCTACCACGAGCAGTACTTC. Amino acid sequence: CASSSTSGRVFYHEQYF.

The CDR3 sequence is CASSFTSGITYEQYF. In DNA form, the CDR3 reads TGTGCCAGCAGCTTCACTAGCGGAATTACCTACGAGCAGTACTTC. The rearrangement links TRBV13 to TRBJ2-7; 8 nucleotides align to TRBD2. Germline CDR1 is PRHDT and CDR2 is FYEKMQ (reference sequence). The trim removed 3 bases at V and 2 bases at J, leaving 6 bases unmatched. The CDR3 spans 15 residues. Full variable domain (missing parts from reference TRBV13 and TRBJ2-7): AAGVIQSPRHLIKEKRETATLKCYPIPRHDTVYWYQQGPGQDPQFLISFYEKMQSDKGSIPDRFSAQQFSDYHSELNMSSLELGDSALYFCASSFTSGITYEQYFGPGTRLTVT.

This chain uses TRBV9 with TRBJ2-1; 8 bases line up with TRBD2. Losses at the gene ends were 5 bases for V and 9 bases for J; bases not matched to a gene: 1. The CDR3 has 11 residues. The germline CDR1 and CDR2 sequences are SGDLS and YYNGEE. The CDR3 loop is CASSAGGEQFF. CDR3 in DNA: TGTGCCAGCAGTGCGGGGGGTGAGCAGTTCTTC.

The chain carries TRBV28 and TRBJ2-4, with 12 bases aligning to TRBD2. V shed 3 bases and J 7 bases; nucleotides not matched to a gene: 4. There are 15 residues in the CDR3. In germline, CDR1 is MDHEN, CDR2 SYDVKM. The CDR3 coding sequence is TGTGCCAGCAGTTTTAGACTAGCGGGAGTGAACATTCAGTACTTC. This sequence encodes CASSFRLAGVNIQYF. The complete variable domain, with remaining parts taken from reference TRBV28 and TRBJ2-4, reads DVKVTQSSRYLVKRTGEKVFLECVQDMDHENMFWYRQDPGLGLRLIYFSYDVKMKEKGDIPEGYSVSREKKERFSLILESASTNQTSMYLCASSFRLAGVNIQYFGAGTRLSVL.

The chain carries TRBV5-4 and TRBJ2-7; D ambiguous. CDR3 length: 13 residues. CDR1 SGHNT and CDR2 YYREEE come from the germline V gene (reference sequence). V lost 0 bases to trimming and J lost 3 bases, with 7 bases between them. CDR3 nucleotides: TGTGCCAGCAGCTTGGAGAACAACTACGAGCAGTACTTC. Translating it yields CASSLENNYEQYF.

This chain links TRBV2 with TRBJ2-3; D unresolved. This CDR3 has 14 residues. Looked up from germline, CDR1 is SNHLY and CDR2 is FYNNEI. Trimming left V 1 base short and J 5 bases short, with 10 bases between. The CDR3 reads CASSEGVTGDTQYF. The CDR3 DNA sequence: TGTGCCAGCAGTGAAGGGGTGACCGGAGATACGCAGTATTTT.

The gene calls are TRBV15 and TRBJ2-7; TRBD1 aligns across 7 bases. The ends lost 5 bases at V and 7 bases at J; junction bases unmatched: 8. The germline V gene encodes CDR1 LNHNV and CDR2 YYDKDF (reference sequence). The CDR3 runs 13 residues. The CDR3 DNA is TGTGCCACCAGCCCAGTCAGACAGGGAGAGCAGTACTTC. Residues: CATSPVRQGEQYF.

The chain combines TRBV9 with TRBJ1-3, with 7 bases matching TRBD1. The germline V gene has CDR1 SGDLS and CDR2 YYNGEE. This CDR3 is 12 amino acids long. V lost 0 bases, J lost 16 bases, and 7 bases stayed unmatched. Here the CDR3 reads CASSVDDRVKYF. CDR3 in DNA: TGTGCCAGCAGCGTAGACGACAGGGTGAAGTATTTT.

The chain carries TRBV5-6 and TRBJ2-1; D remains ambiguous. Germline V gives CDR1 SGHDT, CDR2 YYEEEE. The CDR3 contains 18 residues. The V end lost 0 bases, the J end lost 0 bases, and 16 bases lay between the germline ends. CDR3 bases: TGTGCCAGCAGCTTGGACTTGGGATCGGGTAGCTCCTACAATGAGCAGTTCTTC. Translating gives CASSLDLGSGSSYNEQFF.

The J gene is TRBJ1-2, the V gene TRBV5-5, with D uncertain. This CDR3 is 14 amino acids long. CDR1 and CDR2 from the germline V gene are SGHKS and YYEKEE (reference sequence). V was shortened by 3 bases and J by 2 bases, with 11 bases between the two germline ends. CDR3 nucleotides: TGTGCCAGCAGCTCATGGAGAGACAACTATGGCTACACCTTC. This codes for CASSSWRDNYGYTF.

This chain joins TRBV5-4 and TRBJ1-5; D not certain. The CDR3 is made up of 12 amino acids. Trimming pared 4 bases from V and 7 bases from J, leaving 9 bases between. CDR1 and CDR2 from the germline V gene are SGHNT and YYREEE (reference sequence). DNA of the CDR3: TGTGCCAGCAGCGAAGTCGGCCAGCCCCAGCATTTT. This sequence encodes CASSEVGQPQHF.

The genes are TRBV28 and TRBJ1-5; 7 bases fit TRBD1. Germline assignment: CDR1 MDHEN and CDR2 SYDVKM. The V segment lost 2 bases and the J segment 8 bases; nucleotides outside the gene matches: 6. The length of the CDR3 is 14 residues. The CDR3 DNA is TGTGCCAGCAGTTTAAACAGGGGTACTGAGCCCCAGCATTTT. Its translation is CASSLNRGTEPQHF.

CDR3 loop: CASSLARSNTDTQYF. In nucleotides, the CDR3 is TGTGCCAGCAGTTTAGCGCGGAGCAACACAGATACGCAGTATTTT. This chain connects TRBV27 to TRBJ2-3; D not certain. This CDR3 has 15 residues. Germline V gives CDR1 MNHEY, CDR2 SMNVEV (reference sequence). V was cut by 2 bases and J by 2 bases, with 11 bases left in between.

V is TRBV11-2 and J is TRBJ2-7; a possible D gene is TRBD1 (6 bases). Germline V gene data show CDR1 as SGHAT and CDR2 as FQNNGV. The CDR3 is 13 residues long. V was trimmed by 5 bases and J by 6 bases, leaving 14 bases between them. The DNA for the CDR3 is TGTGCCAGCAGCGCCGTCAGGGGCCCCGAGCAGTACTTC. Encoded protein: CASSAVRGPEQYF.

The V and J genes are TRBV5-1 and TRBJ2-2; the match to TRBD2 covers 15 bases. Unmatched junction bases numbered 15, after V lost 2 bases and J lost 1 base. The CDR3 runs to 22 residues. Germline CDR1 reads SGHRS; CDR2 reads YFSETQ. The CDR3 sequence: CASSFSGTGRTSGRGNTGELFF. The DNA for the CDR3 is TGCGCCAGCAGCTTTTCCGGGACAGGTCGGACTAGCGGGAGGGGGAACACCGGGGAGCTGTTTTTT.

The sample holds a few counts of this clone. The chain is built from TRBV27 and TRBJ1-1; D gene ambiguous. With 5 bases removed from V and 4 bases from J, the gap between germline ends came to 11 bases. Germline assignment: CDR1 MNHEY and CDR2 SMNVEV (reference sequence). CDR3 length: 13 residues. CDR3 in DNA: TGTGCCAGCAGTACAGCGGCGGGCACTGAAGCTTTCTTT. This sequence encodes CASSTAAGTEAFF.

The chain couples TRBV10-2 to TRBJ2-7; TRBD1 is a possible D gene (6 bases). CDR3 length: 15 residues. Germline-derived CDR1 and CDR2 are WSHSY and SAAADI. Deletions cut 3 bases from V and 2 bases from J, with 14 bases between. The CDR3 bases are TGCGCCAGCAGTGATTCTGGCAGGGGTCCCTACGAGCAGTACTTC. Residues: CASSDSGRGPYEQYF.

V and J are TRBV7-9 and TRBJ2-3; D gene unclear. The CDR3 spans 15 residues. CDR1 is SEHNR and CDR2 is FQNEAQ in the germline V gene (reference sequence). Trimming removed 8 bases from V and 3 bases from J, with 18 bases in between. CDR3 region: CASPPGVRATDTQYF. The CDR3 DNA reads as TGTGCCAGCCCTCCTGGGGTCCGCGCGACAGATACGCAGTATTTT.

This chain links TRBV10-2 with TRBJ2-1; 8 bases agree with TRBD2. J lost 5 bases, V lost 2 bases, and 8 bases had no gene match. Germline values: CDR1 WSHSY, CDR2 SAAADI. CDR3 size: 16 residues. As DNA, the CDR3 is TGCGCCAGCAGTGAGAAGGGACTAGGACTTCACAATGAGCAGTTCTTC. Translated, it gives CASSEKGLGLHNEQFF.

A single count supports this clone. The chain carries TRBV6-5 and TRBJ2-5, with 10 bases that match TRBD1. With the DNA end fitting TRBJ2-7 better, the J assignment may be wrong. CDR3 size: 14 residues. CDR1 is MNHEY, CDR2 SVGAGI, per germline. The CDR3 DNA reads TGTGCCAGCAAGGTAGGACAGGGGGCCTACGAGCAGTACTTC. Its translation: CASKVGQGAYEQYF.

The chain is built from TRBV28 and TRBJ2-3; TRBD2 aligns across 7 bases. CDR3 length equals 14 residues. After removal of 2 bases from V and 8 bases from J, the junction contained 7 bases not matched to a gene. Germline V gene data show CDR1 as MDHEN and CDR2 as SYDVKM. The CDR3 sequence: CASSLTSEAGTQYF. Written as DNA, the CDR3 is TGTGCCAGCAGTTTAACTAGCGAGGCAGGTACGCAGTATTTT.

The chain is built from TRBV6-5 and TRBJ2-3, with D possibly being TRBD2 (6 bases). In germline, CDR1 is MNHEY, CDR2 SVGAGI. V dropped 0 bases and J dropped 0 bases, with 7 bases sitting between them. This CDR3 spans 15 amino acids. The CDR3 DNA follows: TGTGCCAGCAGTTACTCCGGAGGGAGCACAGATACGCAGTATTTT. This translates into CASSYSGGSTDTQYF.

A remark on this clone: Other DNA sequences from this sample encode an identical CDR3 as well. The rearrangement links TRBV7-9 to TRBJ2-1; D is ambiguous. The V end lost 5 bases, the J end lost 7 bases, and 6 bases lay between the germline ends. The CDR3 length is 11 residues. Germline V lookup: CDR1 SEHNR, CDR2 FQNEAQ (reference sequence). The chain's CDR3 is CASSRSNEQFF. For the CDR3, the DNA is TGTGCCAGCAGCCGGTCAAATGAGCAGTTCTTC.

This chain's CDR3 is CASSEASGKNYGYTF. The CDR3 DNA reads as TGTGCCAGCAGTGAAGCCTCAGGGAAAAACTATGGCTACACCTTC. The genes are TRBV2 and TRBJ1-2, with D possibly being TRBD1 (5 bases). The germline V gene has CDR1 SNHLY and CDR2 FYNNEI. The CDR3 loop spans 15 amino acids. Trimming shortened V by 0 bases and J by 2 bases, and 10 bases separated the two germline ends.